One T cell receptor (beta chain) is described in this entry. All patients picked for sequencing had shown, by flow cytometry, an expansion of CD8+CD57+ cells. Germline V gene data show CDR1 as LNHDA and CDR2 as SQIVND (reference sequence). This CDR3 region has 14 residues. V trimming: 5 bases; J trimming: 2 bases; junction bases outside the gene matches: 3. The use of genomic DNA as template underpinned the TCR beta VDJ and CDR3 profiling. TCRdb reprocessed the reads with MiXCR, giving one entry per CDR3 protein. Of about 98,000 distinct CDR3 sequences listed, less than 75% are singletons. The entry originates in a study of CD8+CD57+ T cells in acquired aplastic anemia.

This chain uses TRBV19 with TRBJ2-1; 7 nucleotides agree with TRBD2. The material sequenced was sorted CD4+, CD8+, or CD8+CD57+ T cells (not recorded which) from PBMCs. This TCR was sampled from a human donor with aplastic anemia. CDR3 nucleotides: TGTGCCAGTAGTCGGGGGGAAACCTACAATGAGCAGTTCTTC. The encoded protein is CASSRGETYNEQFF.